This TCR beta chain was captured by sequencing in a study of CD8 T cells in ankylosing spondylitis. General observations from the study: Within peripheral blood, clones linked to disease were CD8+ and relatively rare. Matched synovial fluid from ankylosing spondylitis patients was reported to be enriched for disease-linked clones. Reactive arthritis synovial fluid and blood previously showed some of these motif variants.

Making use of molecular barcodes, quantitative 5'-RACE generated TCR beta libraries. Using its own MiXCR run on the 5' RACE reads, TCRdb lists one record per CDR3 protein. The repertoire includes about 280,000 distinct CDR3 sequences, around 18% of them detected once, and 7.5% to 9% sits in the top ten. The CDR3 is 13 amino acids. V was cut by 6 bases and J by 2 bases, with 11 bases left in between. Germline-derived CDR1 and CDR2 are WSHSY and SAAADI. Ten or more counts support this clonotype. Antigen specificity is unknown. This receptor was identified in a male donor with ankylosing spondylitis or in good health (not recorded which). V gene TRBV10-2 combines with J gene TRBJ2-7, with D perhaps TRBD1 (5 bases). Sequencing was done on a sample of blood, either unsorted or a sorted T cell fraction (not recorded which). CDR3 in amino acids: CASRATGTYEQYV. The CDR3 DNA follows: TGCGCCAGCAGAGCAACAGGTACCTACGAGCAGTACGTC.